This T cell receptor beta chain stems from a study of cytomegalovirus exposure and HLA in healthy donors. The PCR was carried out with 60 Vbeta primers and 13 Jbeta primers. Assay: immunoSEQ multiplex PCR; the TCRdb copy retains only in-frame clones and omits some. Of around 160,000 clones in the sample, roughly three quarters were seen once. General study results and limits: Follow-up analysis later connected one missense variant in DCLRE1C with trimming of TCR beta V- and J-genes. A previous analysis found most TCR beta V segments productive roughly 87% or roughly 30% of the time.

This clone was found a few times. Its specificity is not known. The specimen was PBMCs. This receptor was taken from a woman between 40 and 55 years old in good health and CMV-seropositive.

CDR3 sequence: CASSSTGNYGYTF. The CDR3 DNA sequence: TGTGCCAGCAGCTCGACAGGGAACTATGGCTACACCTTC. The rearrangement links TRBV6-5 to TRBJ1-2; TRBD1 agrees at 7 bases. Looked up from germline, CDR1 is MNHEY and CDR2 is SVGAGI. The CDR3 consists of 13 residues. The J segment lost 2 bases and the V segment lost 6 bases, leaving 3 bases of the junction unmatched.